The 19 T cell receptor beta chains below all came from one sample that was sequenced in a study of T cells in Graves' hyperthyroidism and ophthalmopathy (dated by TCRdb to 2018 to 2020). Library method: multiplex PCR. The sequencing machine was an Illumina HiSeq 2000. The TCR beta CDR3 regions were amplified from RNA transcripts. For the first round of RT-PCR on the TCR CDR3, the HTBI primer set was used together with the Qiagen OneStep RT-PCR kit. TCRdb cleaned the public reads at Q25 with fastp, built clones with MiXCR and kept in-frame beta chains. Under each unique CDR3 protein, matching rows form one entry showing the most common genes and DNA. The sample table lists some 460,000 distinct CDR3 sequences, approximately 15% of them with a count of one. Of the sample, around 7% falls within the top ten clones. Sequenced: blood. The receptor source for this set is a young woman with Graves' hyperthyroidism.

This clonotype was observed many times. This chain links TRBV20-1 with TRBJ2-3; 8 bases match TRBD2. Trimming at V came to 8 bases and at J to 3 bases, leaving 13 bases not matched to a gene. The CDR3 covers 15 residues. Germline V gene lookup returns CDR1 DFQATT and CDR2 SNEGSKA (reference sequence). CDR3 sequence reads: CSLLGLATLTDTQYF. CDR3 in DNA: TGCAGTCTCTTAGGACTAGCAACCTTAACAGATACGCAGTATTTT.

The rearrangement links TRBV6-4 to TRBJ2-3; TRBD2 aligns across 11 bases. The V gene's germline CDR1 is MRHNA and CDR2 SNTAGT. This CDR3 contains 16 residues. The V segment lost 4 bases and the J segment 5 bases; nucleotides outside the gene matches: 8. CDR3 residues: CASSATSGAAVDTQYF. CDR3 DNA sequence: TGTGCCAGCAGTGCGACTAGCGGGGCCGCGGTAGATACGCAGTATTTT.

This clonotype was recorded at least ten times. V gene TRBV6-5 combines with J gene TRBJ1-5; D not resolved. Trimming removed 0 bases at V and 2 bases at J, with 5 bases between. The CDR3 runs 14 residues. From germline, CDR1 is MNHEY and CDR2 SVGAGI. The CDR3 region has the DNA TGTGCCAGCAGTTACTCTTGGGGCAATCAGCCCCAGCATTTT. Translated: CASSYSWGNQPQHF.

In this sample, this clonotype turned up many times. The chain links TRBV20-1 to TRBJ2-7, with D possibly being TRBD1 or TRBD2 (5 bases each). Trimming took 5 bases from V and 3 from J, leaving 23 bases between them. The CDR3 runs to 16 residues. Germline CDR1 DFQATT, CDR2 SNEGSKA (reference sequence). CDR3: CSAPGPGPTLNYEQYF. The DNA of the CDR3 is TGCAGTGCTCCCGGCCCGGGACCAACTCTTAACTACGAGCAGTACTTC.

This clonotype was seen at least ten times. The chain links TRBV7-9 to TRBJ2-7; the D gene is possibly TRBD2 (6 bases). V was cut by 7 bases and J by 2 bases, with 18 bases left in between. This CDR3 has 15 amino acids. CDR1 and CDR2 from the germline V gene are SEHNR and FQNEAQ (reference sequence). CDR3 region: CASTALRGATYEQYF. The CDR3 nucleotides read TGTGCCAGCACCGCCCTGCGGGGCGCGACCTACGAGCAGTACTTC.

This clonotype appeared many times. The V and J genes are TRBV12-3 or TRBV12-4 and TRBJ2-1, with D tentatively TRBD2 (7 bases). V lost 5 bases and J lost 14, with 13 bases in between. This CDR3 region has 11 residues. The CDR3 nucleotides read TGTGCCAGCAGTCTGGCGGGGGCGAAGTTCTTC. This sequence encodes CASSLAGAKFF.

The count of this clonotype is one. The rearrangement uses TRBV28 and TRBJ2-7; a weak D match, TRBD2 (6 bases). Germline V gene sequence: CDR1 MDHEN, CDR2 SYDVKM. Trimming shortened V by 5 bases and J by 2 bases, and 16 bases separated the two germline ends. The CDR3 contains 15 residues. In nucleotides, the CDR3 is TGTGCCAGCAGTATCGGCGGGACTTCTACCTACGAGCAGTACTTC. The encoded protein is CASSIGGTSTYEQYF.

The chain links TRBV20-1 to TRBJ1-2; 8 positions match TRBD1. Trimming removed 2 bases from V and 3 bases from J; junction bases left unmatched: 5. The germline gives CDR1 DFQATT, CDR2 SNEGSKA (reference sequence). The CDR3 runs to 14 residues. The CDR3 is CSARKAGGDYGYTF. The DNA of the CDR3 is TGCAGTGCTAGAAAGGCAGGGGGCGACTATGGCTACACCTTC.

This clonotype was counted only a few times. The genes are TRBV19 and TRBJ2-1, with 10 nucleotides matching TRBD2. Germline-derived CDR1 and CDR2 are LNHDA and SQIVND (reference sequence). The CDR3 extends over 17 amino acids. The V gene end was trimmed by 1 base and the J gene end by 9 bases; junction bases not matched to a gene: 12. The CDR3 sequence is CASSIGLAGELRVEQFF. Here the CDR3 DNA reads TGTGCCAGTAGTATAGGTCTAGCGGGAGAGCTTCGGGTTGAGCAGTTCTTC. Full variable domain (remainder filled in from reference TRBV19 and TRBJ2-1): DGGITQSPKYLFRKEGQNVTLSCEQNLNHDAMYWYRQDPGQGLRLIYYSQIVNDFQKGDIAEGYSVSREKKESFPLTVTSAQKNPTAFYLCASSIGLAGELRVEQFFGPGTRLTVL.

The sample holds many counts of this clonotype. The rearrangement uses TRBV25-1 and TRBJ2-7; no clear D gene. Trimming stripped 5 bases from V and 2 bases from J, with 19 bases between. The CDR3 runs to 16 residues. The germline gives CDR1 MGHDK, CDR2 SYGVNS. The chain's CDR3 is CASSKPDSEVPYEQYF. The DNA for the CDR3 is TGTGCCAGCAGTAAGCCCGACTCCGAAGTTCCCTACGAGCAGTACTTC.

This clonotype was picked up many times. V is TRBV30 and J is TRBJ2-7; TRBD2 aligns across 8 bases. This CDR3 has 14 residues. The V gene's germline CDR1 is GTSNPN and CDR2 SVGIG (reference sequence). V shed 5 bases and J 3 bases; nucleotides not matched to a gene: 9. CDR3 nucleotide sequence: TGTGCCTGGTCCCGGGGGGGGGTAAACTACGAGCAGTACTTC. Translation: CAWSRGGVNYEQYF.

This clonotype was picked up many times. CDR3 sequence reads: CATSREQGGRQETQYF. The CDR3 DNA reads TGTGCCACCAGCAGGGAACAAGGGGGGCGGCAAGAGACCCAGTACTTC. The chain uses TRBV15 and TRBJ2-5, with D perhaps assigned TRBD1 or TRBD2 (6 bases each). The CDR3 runs 16 residues. CDR1 and CDR2 from the germline V gene are LNHNV and YYDKDF (reference sequence). V lost 3 bases and J 2 bases, leaving 16 bases between the germline ends.

The chain recombines TRBV12-3 or TRBV12-4 with TRBJ2-3, with TRBD2 as a possible D gene (5 bases). V gave up 3 bases and J gave up 0 bases, with 10 bases separating them. The CDR3 is 15 residues long. Here the CDR3 DNA reads TGTGCCAGCAGTTTGAGCAGGACTAGCACAGATACGCAGTATTTT. Protein: CASSLSRTSTDTQYF.

This clonotype was counted only a few times. The chain has TRBV19 and TRBJ1-1, with D perhaps matching TRBD1 (6 bases). This CDR3 comprises 14 residues. In germline, CDR1 is LNHDA, CDR2 SQIVND (reference sequence). V was trimmed by 3 bases and J by 1 base, leaving 9 bases between them. CDR3 sequence (DNA): TGTGCCAGTAGTATCGGACAGTGGAACACTGAAGCTTTCTTT. Translated: CASSIGQWNTEAFF. Filled out from reference TRBV19 and TRBJ1-1, the complete variable domain reads DGGITQSPKYLFRKEGQNVTLSCEQNLNHDAMYWYRQDPGQGLRLIYYSQIVNDFQKGDIAEGYSVSREKKESFPLTVTSAQKNPTAFYLCASSIGQWNTEAFFGQGTRLTVV.

This clonotype was counted ten times or more. The V call is TRBV10-3, the J call TRBJ1-5; no definite D call. The germline V gene has CDR1 ENHRY and CDR2 SYGVKD. Trimming removed 0 bases at V and 6 bases at J, with 9 bases between. The CDR3 loop spans 14 amino acids. CDR3 protein: CAISESGGSQPQHF. The CDR3 DNA reads TGTGCCATCAGTGAGTCCGGCGGCAGTCAGCCCCAGCATTTT.

In this sample, this clonotype turned up a few times. V gene TRBV7-9 combines with J gene TRBJ1-2; D unresolved. Germline loops: CDR1 SEHNR, CDR2 FQNEAQ (reference sequence). The V end was cut by 1 base, the J end by 7 bases, with 10 bases between. The CDR3 runs 13 residues. CDR3 DNA sequence: TGTGCCAGCAGCTTAGTTTTAAGAGTTGGCTACACCTTC. It is translated as CASSLVLRVGYTF. The entire variable domain, with the rest obtained from reference TRBV7-9 and TRBJ1-2, is as follows: DTGVSQNPRHKITKRGQNVTFRCDPISEHNRLYWYRQTLGQGPEFLTYFQNEAQLEKSRLLSDRFSAERPKGSFSTLEIQRTEQGDSAMYLCASSLVLRVGYTFGSGTRLTVV.

This clonotype was counted only a few times. The V and J genes are TRBV4-2 and TRBJ1-4; D may be TRBD1 (6 bases). V lost 0 bases, J lost 5 bases, and 16 bases lay in between. This CDR3 has 17 amino acids. The V gene's germline CDR1 is LGHNA and CDR2 YNFKEQ. The DNA for the CDR3 is TGTGCCAGCAGCCAAGACCCCGCGGGACACCGGAATGAAAAACTGTTTTTT. Translated: CASSQDPAGHRNEKLFF.

This clonotype was found many times. The chain employs TRBV20-1 and TRBJ2-3; D ambiguous. This CDR3 spans 13 amino acids. The V gene lost 6 bases and the J gene lost 0 bases, with 10 bases spanning the gap. The germline V gene encodes CDR1 DFQATT and CDR2 SNEGSKA (reference sequence). The CDR3 is CSAPIPSTDTQYF. The DNA of the CDR3 is TGCAGTGCCCCCATCCCTAGCACAGATACGCAGTATTTT.

This clonotype was seen ten or more times. The CDR3 protein is CASSERWGETQYF. CDR3 bases: TGTGCCAGCAGCGAAAGGTGGGGAGAGACCCAGTACTTC. The gene calls are TRBV5-4 and TRBJ2-5; D is uncertain. Germline-derived CDR1 and CDR2 are SGHNT and YYREEE (reference sequence). V lost 4 bases and J lost 4, with 11 bases in between. This CDR3 is built from 13 residues. Full variable domain (remainder filled in from reference TRBV5-4 and TRBJ2-5): ETGVTQSPTHLIKTRGQQVTLRCSSQSGHNTVSWYQQALGQGPQFIFQYYREEENGRGNFPPRFSGLQFPNYSSELNVNALELDDSALYLCASSERWGETQYFGPGTRLLVL.